Presented here are 3 T cell receptor beta chains from one specimen sequenced in a study of blood T cell repertoires in COVID-19 (TCRdb year 2020). Library method: the immunoSEQ multiplex PCR assay. The table comes from immuneACCESS by way of TCRdb, which keeps in-frame sequences with V and J called. Part of the clones is missing from these tables; in studies checked, under half for an unresolved V gene and the rest for unknown reasons. The sample data list 150,000 to 200,000 clones, and approximately 80% of these were observed just once. The ten most abundant clones make up about 10% of the sample. Sequenced sample: peripheral blood. Source of these receptors: a woman older than 75 with active or convalescent COVID-19.

Ten or more counts support this clone. The chain uses TRBV25-1 and TRBJ1-6, with no clear D. The germline CDR1 and CDR2 sequences are MGHDK and SYGVNS. The CDR3 has 17 amino acids. V was cut by 1 base and J by 2 bases, with 12 bases left in between. The CDR3 loop is CASSELEGSTYNSPLHF. The DNA of the CDR3 is TGTGCCAGCAGTGAATTAGAGGGTAGCACCTATAATTCACCCCTCCACTTT.

The chain recombines TRBV7-9 with TRBJ2-1, with 9 positions matching TRBD2. This CDR3 comprises 15 residues. Germline CDR1 and CDR2: SEHNR and FQNEAQ (reference sequence). V was clipped by 1 base and J by 6 bases; unmatched bases: 4. CDR3 bases: TGTGCCAGCAGCTTAGGAGCGGGGGGTTCCAATGAGCAGTTCTTC. Translation: CASSLGAGGSNEQFF.

This chain connects TRBV7-9 to TRBJ1-2; 9 nucleotides match TRBD1. From germline, CDR1 is SEHNR and CDR2 FQNEAQ (reference sequence). CDR3 size: 14 residues. The ends lost 5 bases at V and 3 bases at J; junction bases unmatched: 4. CDR3 sequence (DNA): TGTGCCAGCAGCGACGGGACAGGGCACTATGGCTACACCTTC. This gives the protein CASSDGTGHYGYTF.